A selection of T cell receptor beta chains follows, all from one sample in a study of cytomegalovirus exposure and HLA in healthy donors. Here immunoSEQ multiplex PCR was the method, and the copy in TCRdb shows in-frame clones only, minus some. Of some 49,000 clones in the sample, 94% were seen once. What was sequenced was PBMCs. Receptors were obtained from a woman aged 18-35 years in good health and CMV-seropositive. Both conserved end residues are part of each CDR3. The D gene is left open where the match is weak. A clone size is listed for some rows: how often the clone was seen (once, few, many), or a class if it is expanded.

V gene,D gene,clone size,J gene,CDR3 protein,CDR3 DNA
TRBV12-5,TRBD1,.,TRBJ2-5,CASAQGDRGRETQYF,TGTGCTAGTGCTCAAGGAGACAGGGGTCGTGAGACCCAGTACTTC
TRBV11-2,TRBD1,.,TRBJ2-7,CASRGQGVYEQYF,TGTGCCAGCAGGGGACAGGGGGTCTACGAGCAGTACTTC
TRBV5-6,TRBD2,once,TRBJ2-1,CASSQLTSALTYNEQFF,TGTGCCAGCAGCCAACTCACTAGCGCACTGACCTACAATGAGCAGTTCTTC
TRBV29-1,TRBD1,.,TRBJ1-1,CSALGETGVSEAFF,TGCAGCGCCCTTGGGGAAACAGGGGTAAGCGAAGCTTTCTTT
TRBV5-6,.,.,TRBJ1-1,CASSLGGPEAFF,TGTGCCAGCAGCTTGGGGGGGCCTGAAGCTTTCTTT
TRBV6-1,TRBD2,.,TRBJ2-7,CASSDSFVTSGLLEQYF,TGTGCCAGCAGTGATTCATTCGTTACTAGCGGTCTGCTCGAGCAGTACTTC
TRBV7-9,.,.,TRBJ2-7,CASSHRDSPREQYF,TGTGCCAGCAGTCACCGGGACTCCCCGAGGGAGCAGTACTTC
TRBV7-6,TRBD1,.,TRBJ2-2,CASSLGDRGTTSNTGELFF,TGTGCCAGCAGCTTAGGGGACAGGGGTACAACCTCGAACACCGGGGAGCTGTTTTTT
TRBV7-3,TRBD1,.,TRBJ2-5,CASSSTGGDETQYF,TGTGCCAGCAGCTCGACAGGGGGCGACGAGACCCAGTACTTC
TRBV27,TRBD1,once,TRBJ1-1,CASSPRDSYHEAFF,TGTGCCAGCAGTCCCCGGGACAGCTATCATGAAGCTTTCTTT